Listed here are 21 T cell receptor beta chains from one sample, sequenced in a study of CD8+ T cells in alopecia areata. Extraction and reverse transcription of RNA yielded cDNA as the sequencing template. Profiled with immunoSEQ multiplex PCR; TCRdb holds only in-frame clones, not every one. The table shows 95,000 to 150,000 clones, with 53% occurring only once. The treatment: oral pan-JAK inhibitor, 5-10 mg twice daily. The material was CD4+ T cells sorted from blood, obtained at week 4, from a patient treated with tofacitinib. These receptor sequences come from a human donor with alopecia areata.

This clone was seen more than once but under ten times. Other nucleotide sequences in the sample specify the same CDR3. The J gene is TRBJ1-2, the V gene TRBV5-1; D gene ambiguous. Deletions cut 2 bases from V and 2 bases from J, with 7 bases between. The CDR3 extends over 13 amino acids. The germline CDR1 and CDR2 sequences are SGHRS and YFSETQ. CDR3 loop: CASSLEENYGYTF. CDR3 sequence (DNA): TGCGCCAGCAGCTTAGAGGAGAACTATGGCTACACCTTC.

This clone was recorded once. CDR3 DNA: TGCAGCGTTGGGCCCCAGTTGGCCGGGGAGCTGTTTTTT. This codes for CSVGPQLAGELFF. The chain combines TRBV29-1 with TRBJ2-2; the D is unclear. This CDR3 spans 13 amino acids. Germline V CDR1 and CDR2: SQVTM, ANQGSEA. V was clipped by 4 bases and J by 6 bases, with 12 bases between them.

The genes are TRBV5-4 and TRBJ1-6; 9 bases align to TRBD1. This CDR3 contains 13 residues. Unmatched junction bases numbered 5, after V lost 4 bases and J lost 12 bases. The germline V gene encodes CDR1 SGHNT and CDR2 YYREEE (reference sequence). The CDR3 DNA follows: TGTGCCAGCAGCCGGGGACAGGGCAAACCCCTCCACTTT. Translation gives CASSRGQGKPLHF.

The chain joins TRBV29-1 to TRBJ1-5; 8 positions agree with TRBD1. The junction had 6 bases not matched to a gene; V was cut back by 8 bases and J by 3 bases. Germline CDR1 and CDR2: SQVTM and ANQGSEA. This CDR3 is 13 amino acids long. In nucleotides, the CDR3 is TGCAGCATTAGGACAGGGAACAATCAGCCCCAGCATTTT. Its translation is CSIRTGNNQPQHF. The whole variable domain, remainder taken from reference TRBV29-1 and TRBJ1-5, is SAVISQKPSRDICQRGTSLTIQCQVDSQVTMMFWYRQQPGQSLTLIATANQGSEATYESGFVIDKFPISRPNLTFSTLTVSNMSPEDSSIYLCSIRTGNNQPQHFGDGTRLSIL.

The rearrangement uses TRBV2 and TRBJ1-2; possibly TRBD1 for D (5 bases). Germline assignment: CDR1 SNHLY and CDR2 FYNNEI. Trimming removed 4 bases at V and 2 bases at J, with 11 bases between. This CDR3 has 14 amino acids. CDR3 region: CASSGRAGNYGYTF. The CDR3 region has the DNA TGTGCCAGCAGTGGCAGGGCCGGAAACTATGGCTACACCTTC.

The rearrangement joins TRBV29-1 to TRBJ2-7; tentatively, D is TRBD1 or TRBD2 (6 bases each). This CDR3 is 13 amino acids long. Per germline, CDR1 SQVTM and CDR2 ANQGSEA. V was cut by 6 bases and J by 0 bases, with 12 bases left in between. CDR3 sequence reads: CSVDGGGSYEQYF. Here the CDR3 DNA reads TGCAGCGTGGACGGGGGCGGCTCCTACGAGCAGTACTTC.

For this clone: This specimen includes other DNA sequences encoding the same CDR3. The J gene is TRBJ1-2, the V gene TRBV29-1, with D possibly TRBD1 on 5 matching bases. The CDR3 has 12 residues. The germline CDR1 and CDR2 sequences are SQVTM and ANQGSEA. Trimming stripped 3 bases from V and 2 bases from J, with 7 bases between. In DNA, the CDR3 is TGCAGCGTTGAGGCAGGGAACTATGGCTACACCTTC. Translation gives CSVEAGNYGYTF.

The chain uses TRBV29-1 and TRBJ1-2; no reliable D call. Trimming removed 3 bases at V and 4 bases at J, with 9 bases between. The germline V gene has CDR1 SQVTM and CDR2 ANQGSEA. The CDR3 spans 12 residues. The CDR3 sequence is CSVEAQTYGYTF. The CDR3 DNA is TGCAGCGTTGAGGCTCAGACCTATGGCTACACCTTC.

The chain employs TRBV6-6 and TRBJ1-5; 10 nucleotides match TRBD1. The CDR3 runs to 13 residues. V gave up 8 bases and J gave up 7 bases; unmatched junction bases: 5. Germline V gene lookup returns CDR1 MNHNY and CDR2 SVGAGI (reference sequence). In DNA form, the CDR3 reads TGTGCCAGCTCGACAGGGGGCTTACAGCCCCAGCATTTT. This translates into CASSTGGLQPQHF.

This clone was seen only a few times. The chain is built from TRBV7-9 and TRBJ2-2, with 8 bases that match TRBD1. J lost 6 bases, V lost 5 bases, and 8 bases had no gene match. There are 15 residues in the CDR3. From germline, CDR1 is SEHNR and CDR2 FQNEAQ (reference sequence). The CDR3 loop is CASSLTGGSPGELFF. DNA of the CDR3: TGTGCCAGCAGCCTCACAGGGGGATCACCCGGGGAGCTGTTTTTT.

The chain uses TRBV4-1 and TRBJ2-3; possible D gene TRBD1, 6 bases. Trimming pared 4 bases from V and 3 bases from J, leaving 20 bases between. There are 17 residues in the CDR3. CDR1 is MGHRA and CDR2 is YSYEKL in the germline V gene. The CDR3: CASSRSGGGLGTDTQYF. The CDR3 region has the DNA TGCGCCAGCAGCCGTTCAGGTGGGGGCCTTGGGACAGATACGCAGTATTTT.

The chain has TRBV2 and TRBJ2-7; D unclear. V dropped 6 bases and J dropped 5 bases, with 11 bases sitting between them. The CDR3 is 12 residues long. Germline values: CDR1 SNHLY, CDR2 FYNNEI. CDR3 bases: TGTGCCAGCAGAGTCGACGGAAACGAGCAGTACTTC. As protein: CASRVDGNEQYF.

This clone was detected once. This sequence joins TRBV5-1 and TRBJ2-5, with 11 bases lining up with TRBD1. The germline gives CDR1 SGHRS, CDR2 YFSETQ. The CDR3 spans 15 residues. With 2 bases clipped from V and 5 bases from J, the junction kept 5 bases outside the gene matches. Written as DNA, the CDR3 is TGCGCCAGCAGCTTTAGGACAGGGGGCTTGGAGACCCAGTACTTC. Protein: CASSFRTGGLETQYF.

J is TRBJ2-7 and V is TRBV4-2; no reliable D call. V shed 0 bases and J shed 9 bases, with 12 bases lying between them. The CDR3 runs to 13 residues. From germline, CDR1 is LGHNA and CDR2 YNFKEQ. CDR3 protein: CASSQDEPTRQYF. The CDR3 bases are TGTGCCAGCAGCCAAGACGAACCTACGAGGCAGTACTTC.

This clone came up a few times. The genes are TRBV27 and TRBJ2-7; 9 bases fit TRBD1. Trimming removed 7 bases from V and 4 bases from J; junction bases left unmatched: 8. Germline-derived CDR1 and CDR2 are MNHEY and SMNVEV (reference sequence). CDR3 size: 14 residues. For the CDR3, the DNA is TGTGCCAGCATCCCGGGACAGGGCGGTTACGAGCAGTACTTC. This sequence encodes CASIPGQGGYEQYF.

V is TRBV5-1 and J is TRBJ2-7; D not certain. Trimming cost V 3 bases and J 3 bases, with 7 bases left between them. CDR3 length equals 12 residues. In germline, CDR1 is SGHRS, CDR2 YFSETQ. Here the CDR3 reads CASSSLGYEQYF. The DNA of the CDR3 is TGCGCCAGCAGCTCACTTGGCTACGAGCAGTACTTC.

The chain uses TRBV4-1 and TRBJ2-7; 10 bases fit TRBD2. CDR1 and CDR2 from the germline V gene are MGHRA and YSYEKL. The CDR3 has 15 amino acids. V dropped 2 bases and J dropped 5; count of bases not matched to a gene: 6. The chain's CDR3 is CASSQPTSGRHEQYF. The CDR3 DNA is TGCGCCAGCAGCCAACCGACTAGCGGGCGTCACGAGCAGTACTTC.

The J gene is TRBJ2-7, the V gene TRBV7-2; D gene ambiguous. The length of the CDR3 is 12 residues. CDR1 is SGHTA, CDR2 FQGNSA, per germline. Trimming stripped 1 base from V and 6 bases from J, with 7 bases between. The CDR3 coding sequence is TGTGCCAGCAGCTTAGAATGGCGCGAGCAGTACTTC. Protein: CASSLEWREQYF.

This sequence joins TRBV10-3 and TRBJ2-3; D ambiguous. CDR1 is ENHRY and CDR2 is SYGVKD in the germline V gene. This CDR3 has 12 amino acids. The V and J ends lost 0 bases and 7 bases respectively, with 5 bases between them. CDR3 sequence: CAISESRNTQYF. The CDR3 bases are TGTGCCATCAGTGAGTCGAGAAATACGCAGTATTTT.

This clone was counted between two and nine times. In DNA form, the CDR3 reads TGTGCCAGCAGGCGACAGGGGGCCTACGAGCAGTACTTC. Its protein is CASRRQGAYEQYF. This rearrangement joins TRBV27 to TRBJ2-7; 9 bases align to TRBD1. The V segment lost 6 bases and the J segment 2 bases; nucleotides outside the gene matches: 2. The CDR3 spans 13 residues. Germline loops: CDR1 MNHEY, CDR2 SMNVEV (reference sequence).

The rearrangement links TRBV5-1 to TRBJ2-7, with D perhaps TRBD2 (6 bases). The CDR3 extends over 11 amino acids. Germline V gene data show CDR1 as SGHRS and CDR2 as YFSETQ. V lost 7 bases to trimming and J lost 4 bases, with 9 bases between them. The CDR3 DNA follows: TGCGCCAGCGGGGACTTTTACGAGCAGTACTTC. It is translated as CASGDFYEQYF. The full variable domain, rest sourced from reference TRBV5-1 and TRBJ2-7, is KAGVTQTPRYLIKTRGQQVTLSCSPISGHRSVSWYQQTPGQGLQFLFEYFSETQRNKGNFPGRFSGRQFSNSRSEMNVSTLELGDSALYLCASGDFYEQYFGPGTRLTVT.